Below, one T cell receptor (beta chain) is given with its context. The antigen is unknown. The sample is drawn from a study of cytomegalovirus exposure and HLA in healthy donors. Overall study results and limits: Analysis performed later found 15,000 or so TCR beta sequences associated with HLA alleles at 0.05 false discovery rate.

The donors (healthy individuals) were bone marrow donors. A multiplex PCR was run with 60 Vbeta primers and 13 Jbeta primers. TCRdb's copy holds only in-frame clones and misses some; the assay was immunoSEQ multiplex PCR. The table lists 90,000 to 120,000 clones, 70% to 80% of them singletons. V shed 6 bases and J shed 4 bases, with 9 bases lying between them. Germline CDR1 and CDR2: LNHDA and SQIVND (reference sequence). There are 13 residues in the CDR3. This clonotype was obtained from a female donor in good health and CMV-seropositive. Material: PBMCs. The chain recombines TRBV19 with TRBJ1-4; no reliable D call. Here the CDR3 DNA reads TGTGCCAGTAGAATGGCAGATAATGAAAAACTGTTTTTT. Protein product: CASRMADNEKLFF.